The entry that follows covers one T cell receptor (beta chain) sequence. The antigen is not known. The repertoire was sequenced with immunoSEQ multiplex PCR; TCRdb's copy has only in-frame clones and lacks some. The repertoire holds 130,000 to 150,000 clones, over 80% seen once, with 2.8% in the top ten. Germline V gene data show CDR1 as SGHDT and CDR2 as YYEEEE. Trimming stripped 4 bases from V and 2 bases from J, with 13 bases between. The CDR3 runs to 14 residues. The entry originates in a study of T cell responses to AZD1222 COVID-19 vaccine. Findings and limits, study-wide: White British donors predominated, females outnumbered males, and clonal diversity was possibly underestimated. With two AZD1222 doses given, Spike-specific TCR breadth and depth both rose.

The source material was peripheral blood, sampled on day 0 of MenACWY control vaccination. The source of this sequence is an adult in good health. The chain couples TRBV5-6 to TRBJ2-7; D not resolved. CDR3 DNA sequence: TGTGCCAGCAGCCGAATGGGAAGAGCCTACGAGCAGTACTTC. This codes for CASSRMGRAYEQYF.